The 15 T cell receptor beta chains listed next were all sequenced from one sample in a study of blood T cell repertoires in COVID-19. TCRdb's table, derived via immunoSEQ multiplex PCR, lists solely in-frame clones and lacks some. The sample carries hundreds of thousands of clones, 80% to 90% recorded once. Sequencing was carried out using peripheral blood. The receptors stem from a woman in her 30s with active or convalescent COVID-19.

The gene calls are TRBV30 and TRBJ2-2, with 8 nucleotides matching TRBD2. The junction had 7 bases not matched to a gene; V was cut back by 4 bases and J by 3 bases. The CDR3 contains 15 residues. CDR1 is GTSNPN, CDR2 SVGIG, per germline (reference sequence). The CDR3 nucleotides read TGTGCCTGGACTCGGGAGGGTGTGGACACCGGGGAGCTGTTTTTT. Translating it yields CAWTREGVDTGELFF.

V is TRBV5-4 and J is TRBJ2-5, with 7 bases fitting TRBD2. J lost 5 bases, V lost 4 bases, and 8 bases had no gene match. There are 14 residues in the CDR3. Germline loops: CDR1 SGHNT, CDR2 YYREEE (reference sequence). The CDR3 spells CASSGGTNTETQYF. The CDR3 nucleotides are TGTGCCAGCAGCGGCGGGACTAATACGGAGACCCAGTACTTC. Complete variable domain (other parts from reference TRBV5-4 and TRBJ2-5): ETGVTQSPTHLIKTRGQQVTLRCSSQSGHNTVSWYQQALGQGPQFIFQYYREEENGRGNFPPRFSGLQFPNYSSELNVNALELDDSALYLCASSGGTNTETQYFGPGTRLLVL.

V usage is TRBV18 and J usage is TRBJ1-2; D possibly corresponds to TRBD1 (6 bases). Between the trimmed V and J ends, which lost 1 base and 6 bases, there was a span of 12 bases. The CDR3 is made up of 14 amino acids. In germline, CDR1 is KGHSH, CDR2 LQKENI. The CDR3 here is CASSPRGTLDGYTF. CDR3 DNA: TGTGCCAGCTCACCACGTGGGACACTTGATGGCTACACCTTC.

V and J are TRBV28 and TRBJ1-6, with TRBD1 identical over 7 bases. Losses at the gene ends were 6 bases for V and 11 bases for J; bases not matched to a gene: 10. The germline CDR1 and CDR2 sequences are MDHEN and SYDVKM. The CDR3 loop spans 14 amino acids. CDR3 sequence reads: CASSPDRAGTPLHF. The CDR3 DNA reads TGTGCCAGCAGCCCCGACAGGGCGGGGACACCCCTCCACTTT.

The rearrangement joins TRBV28 to TRBJ1-1; 7 bases are shared with TRBD1. Trimming removed 3 bases from V and 4 bases from J; junction bases left unmatched: 5. CDR1 MDHEN and CDR2 SYDVKM come from the germline V gene. The CDR3 sequence is 14 residues long. Here the CDR3 DNA reads TGTGCCAGCAGTTTCTCTGCAGGGGGCACTGAAGCTTTCTTT. Its protein is CASSFSAGGTEAFF.

The rearrangement joins TRBV7-2 to TRBJ2-1, with 11 bases lining up with TRBD1. Germline values: CDR1 SGHTA, CDR2 FQGNSA. The J segment lost 3 bases and the V segment lost 5 bases, leaving 3 bases of the junction unmatched. There are 15 residues in the CDR3. CDR3: CASSAGTGGYNEQFF. CDR3 bases: TGTGCCAGCAGCGCCGGGACAGGGGGCTACAATGAGCAGTTCTTC.

V is TRBV5-6 and J is TRBJ1-5, with a tentative D call TRBD1 (5 bases). The V gene's germline CDR1 is SGHDT and CDR2 YYEEEE. V shed 3 bases and J shed 4 bases, with 11 bases lying between them. The CDR3 length is 14 residues. The CDR3 DNA sequence: TGTGCCAGCAGCTACGGGGGAGGAAATCAGCCCCAGCATTTT. Translation: CASSYGGGNQPQHF.

The chain has TRBV29-1 and TRBJ1-2; D is perhaps TRBD1 (6 bases). V was pared by 6 bases and J by 7 bases, with 15 bases between. Per the germline V gene, CDR1 is SQVTM and CDR2 is ANQGSEA. This CDR3 contains 12 residues. CDR3 in amino acids: CSVETGFAGYTF. Written as DNA, the CDR3 is TGCAGCGTAGAAACAGGGTTTGCTGGCTACACCTTC. The complete variable domain, with remaining parts taken from reference TRBV29-1 and TRBJ1-2, reads SAVISQKPSRDICQRGTSLTIQCQVDSQVTMMFWYRQQPGQSLTLIATANQGSEATYESGFVIDKFPISRPNLTFSTLTVSNMSPEDSSIYLCSVETGFAGYTFGSGTRLTVV.

The V call is TRBV5-6, the J call TRBJ1-2; D possibly corresponds to TRBD1 (5 bases). The CDR3 spans 14 residues. V shed 6 bases and J shed 4 bases, with 16 bases lying between them. Germline lookup yields CDR1 SGHDT and CDR2 YYEEEE. CDR3 region: CASTGSGIPYGYTF. The CDR3 nucleotides read TGTGCCAGCACCGGTTCAGGGATCCCCTATGGCTACACCTTC.

The J gene is TRBJ1-4, the V gene TRBV19, with 9 bases aligning to TRBD1. CDR3 size: 13 residues. V was clipped by 11 bases and J by 7 bases; unmatched bases: 8. Looked up from germline, CDR1 is LNHDA and CDR2 is SQIVND (reference sequence). This CDR3 reads CASLGTGSEKLFF. CDR3 DNA sequence: TGTGCCTCCTTGGGGACAGGGAGTGAAAAACTGTTTTTT.

V usage is TRBV7-2 and J usage is TRBJ2-7, with 8 bases that match TRBD2. V trimming: 6 bases; J trimming: 4 bases; junction bases outside the gene matches: 8. The germline gives CDR1 SGHTA, CDR2 FQGNSA. CDR3 length: 14 amino acids. As DNA, the CDR3 is TGTGCCAGCAGTCCCGGGGGGGGCTCTTACGAGCAGTACTTC. Its protein is CASSPGGGSYEQYF.

V and J are TRBV6-6 and TRBJ1-6, with 8 bases aligning to TRBD1. The length of the CDR3 is 15 residues. The germline CDR1 and CDR2 sequences are MNHNY and SVGAGI (reference sequence). Trimming cost V 7 bases and J 10 bases; bases outside gene matches: 12. CDR3 nucleotide sequence: TGTGCCAGCACAACCGGGACAGGTGAATTCTCACCCCTCCACTTT. Encoded protein: CASTTGTGEFSPLHF.

Of note for this clone: Within the sample, other DNA sequences also encode this same CDR3. The gene calls are TRBV18 and TRBJ2-5; the match to TRBD1 covers 8 bases. The J segment lost 2 bases and the V segment lost 4 bases, leaving 0 bases of the junction unmatched. From germline, CDR1 is KGHSH and CDR2 LQKENI. The CDR3 covers 13 residues. CDR3: CASSRDRQETQYF. The CDR3 nucleotides are TGTGCCAGCTCACGGGACAGGCAAGAGACCCAGTACTTC.

The V call is TRBV19, the J call TRBJ1-5, with D possibly being TRBD1 (6 bases). With 7 bases removed from V and 3 bases from J, the gap between germline ends came to 19 bases. The CDR3 has 16 residues. Germline V gene data show CDR1 as LNHDA and CDR2 as SQIVND (reference sequence). The CDR3 spells CASTPQDSRFNQPQHF. The DNA for the CDR3 is TGTGCCAGTACCCCCCAGGACAGCCGATTCAATCAGCCCCAGCATTTT.

The chain employs TRBV7-9 and TRBJ2-1; 8 bases line up with TRBD1. The CDR3 has 14 residues. The V and J ends lost 5 bases and 7 bases, in that order; junction bases with no gene match: 7. From germline, CDR1 is SEHNR and CDR2 FQNEAQ (reference sequence). This CDR3 reads CASSTRTGSNEQFF. The CDR3 DNA reads TGTGCCAGCAGCACTCGGACAGGGTCGAATGAGCAGTTCTTC.